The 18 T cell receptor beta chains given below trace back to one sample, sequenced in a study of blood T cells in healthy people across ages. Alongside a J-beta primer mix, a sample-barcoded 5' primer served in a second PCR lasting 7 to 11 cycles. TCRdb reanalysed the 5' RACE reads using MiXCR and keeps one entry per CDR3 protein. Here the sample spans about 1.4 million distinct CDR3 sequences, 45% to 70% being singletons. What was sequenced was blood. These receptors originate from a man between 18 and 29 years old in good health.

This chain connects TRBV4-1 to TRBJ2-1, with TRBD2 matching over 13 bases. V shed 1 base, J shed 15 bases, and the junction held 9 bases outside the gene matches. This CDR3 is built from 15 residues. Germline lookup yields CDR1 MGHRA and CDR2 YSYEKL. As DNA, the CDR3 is TGCGCCAGCAGCCAAGGACTAGCGGGAGGACCTCCCCTGTTCTTC. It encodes CASSQGLAGGPPLFF.

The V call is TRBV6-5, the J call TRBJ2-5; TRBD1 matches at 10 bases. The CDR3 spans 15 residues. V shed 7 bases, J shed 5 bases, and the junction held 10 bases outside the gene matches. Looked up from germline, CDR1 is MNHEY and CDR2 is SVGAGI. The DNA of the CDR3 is TGTGCCAGCAAACCCGGGACAGGGGTTCGGGAGACCCAGTACTTC. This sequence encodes CASKPGTGVRETQYF.

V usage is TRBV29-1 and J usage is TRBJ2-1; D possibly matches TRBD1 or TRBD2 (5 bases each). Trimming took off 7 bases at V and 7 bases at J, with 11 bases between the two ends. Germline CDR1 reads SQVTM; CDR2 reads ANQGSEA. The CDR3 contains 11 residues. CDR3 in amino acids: CSAVWGNEQFF. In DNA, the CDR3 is TGCAGCGCCGTGTGGGGGAATGAGCAGTTCTTC.

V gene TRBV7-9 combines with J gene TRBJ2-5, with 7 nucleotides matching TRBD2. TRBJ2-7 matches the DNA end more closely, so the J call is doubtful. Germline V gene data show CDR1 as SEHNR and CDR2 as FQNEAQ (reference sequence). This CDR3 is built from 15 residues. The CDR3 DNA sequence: TGTGCCAGCAGCTCCCCCGGCGGGAGCTCCTACGAGCAGTACTTC. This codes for CASSSPGGSSYEQYF.

The CDR3 sequence is CASSPGGTWEKLFF. CDR3 in DNA: TGCGCCAGCAGCCCTGGGGGGACATGGGAAAAACTGTTTTTT. V is TRBV5-1 and J is TRBJ1-4; the D gene is possibly TRBD1 (6 bases). V dropped 4 bases and J dropped 8 bases, with 15 bases sitting between them. Germline assignment: CDR1 SGHRS and CDR2 YFSETQ. The CDR3 totals 14 residues. Based on the CDR3 plus reference TRBV5-1 and TRBJ1-4, the full variable domain is KAGVTQTPRYLIKTRGQQVTLSCSPISGHRSVSWYQQTPGQGLQFLFEYFSETQRNKGNFPGRFSGRQFSNSRSEMNVSTLELGDSALYLCASSPGGTWEKLFFGSGTQLSVL.

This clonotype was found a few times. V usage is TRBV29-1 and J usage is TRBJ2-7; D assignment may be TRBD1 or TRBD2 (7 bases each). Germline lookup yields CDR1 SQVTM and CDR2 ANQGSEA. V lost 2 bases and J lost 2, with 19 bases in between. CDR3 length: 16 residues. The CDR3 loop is CSVEMTGKRETYEQYF. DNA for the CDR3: TGCAGCGTTGAAATGACAGGGAAGCGGGAAACCTACGAGCAGTACTTC.

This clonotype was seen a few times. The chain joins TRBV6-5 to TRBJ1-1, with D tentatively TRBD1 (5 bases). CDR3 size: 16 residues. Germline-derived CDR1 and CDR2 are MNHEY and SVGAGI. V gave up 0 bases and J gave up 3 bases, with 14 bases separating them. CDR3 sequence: CASSYSQQWGDTEAFF. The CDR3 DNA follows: TGTGCCAGCAGTTACTCCCAACAGTGGGGCGACACTGAAGCTTTCTTT.

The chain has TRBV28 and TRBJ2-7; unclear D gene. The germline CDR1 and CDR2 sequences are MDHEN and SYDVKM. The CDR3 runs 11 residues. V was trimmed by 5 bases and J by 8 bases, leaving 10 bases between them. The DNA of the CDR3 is TGTGCCAGCAGTAACCCCAGCCAGCAGTACTTC. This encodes CASSNPSQQYF.

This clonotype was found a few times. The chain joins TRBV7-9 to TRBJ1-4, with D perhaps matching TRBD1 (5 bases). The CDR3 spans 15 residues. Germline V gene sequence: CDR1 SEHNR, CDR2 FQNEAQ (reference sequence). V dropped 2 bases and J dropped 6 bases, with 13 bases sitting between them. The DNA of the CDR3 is TGTGCCAGCAGCTTATATCAGGGTCGGGATGAAAAACTGTTTTTT. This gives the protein CASSLYQGRDEKLFF.

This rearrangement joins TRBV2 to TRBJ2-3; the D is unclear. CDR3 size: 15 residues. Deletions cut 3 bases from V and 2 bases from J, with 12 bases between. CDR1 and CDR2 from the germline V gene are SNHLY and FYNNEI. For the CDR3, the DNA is TGTGCCAGCAGTGAGTCGGCAGCATACACAGATACGCAGTATTTT. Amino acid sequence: CASSESAAYTDTQYF. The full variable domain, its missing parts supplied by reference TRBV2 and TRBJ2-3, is EPEVTQTPSHQVTQMGQEVILRCVPISNHLYFYWYRQILGQKVEFLVSFYNNEISEKSEIFDDQFSVERPDGSNFTLKIRSTKLEDSAMYFCASSESAAYTDTQYFGPGTRLTVL.

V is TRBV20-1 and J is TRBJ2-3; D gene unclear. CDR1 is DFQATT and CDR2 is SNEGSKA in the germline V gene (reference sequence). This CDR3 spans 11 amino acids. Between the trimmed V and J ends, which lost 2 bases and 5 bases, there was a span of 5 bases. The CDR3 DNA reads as TGCAGTGCTAGAAAAGGAGATACGCAGTATTTT. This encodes CSARKGDTQYF.

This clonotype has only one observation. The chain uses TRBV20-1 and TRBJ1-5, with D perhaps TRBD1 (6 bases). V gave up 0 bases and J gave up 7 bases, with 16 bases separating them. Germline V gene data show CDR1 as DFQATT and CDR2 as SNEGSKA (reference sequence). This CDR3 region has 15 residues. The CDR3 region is CSARDPHRVEQPQHF. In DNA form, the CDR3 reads TGCAGTGCTAGAGATCCCCACAGGGTTGAACAGCCCCAGCATTTT.

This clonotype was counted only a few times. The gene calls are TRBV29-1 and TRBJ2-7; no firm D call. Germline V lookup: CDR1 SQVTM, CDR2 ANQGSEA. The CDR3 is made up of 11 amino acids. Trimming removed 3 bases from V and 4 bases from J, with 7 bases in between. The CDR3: CSVDAEYEQYF. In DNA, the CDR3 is TGCAGCGTTGACGCAGAATACGAGCAGTACTTC.

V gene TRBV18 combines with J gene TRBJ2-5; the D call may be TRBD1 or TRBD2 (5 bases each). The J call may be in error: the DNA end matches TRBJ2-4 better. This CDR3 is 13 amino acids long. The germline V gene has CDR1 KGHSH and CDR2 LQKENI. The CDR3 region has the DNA TGTGCCAGCACGGGGCCCCAGGAATACATTCAGTACTTC. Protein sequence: CASTGPQEYIQYF.

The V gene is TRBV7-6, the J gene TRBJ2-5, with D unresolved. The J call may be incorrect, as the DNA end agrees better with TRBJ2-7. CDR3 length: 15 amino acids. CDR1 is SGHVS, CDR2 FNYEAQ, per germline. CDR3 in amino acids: CASSPNPTPTYEQYF. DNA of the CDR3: TGTGCCAGCTCCCCCAACCCCACGCCGACCTACGAGCAGTACTTC.

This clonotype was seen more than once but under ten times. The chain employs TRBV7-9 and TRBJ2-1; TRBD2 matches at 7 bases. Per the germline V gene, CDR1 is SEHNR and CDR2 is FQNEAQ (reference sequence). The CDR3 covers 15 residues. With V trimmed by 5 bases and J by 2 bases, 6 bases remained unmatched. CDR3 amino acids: CASSIGGGPYNEQFF. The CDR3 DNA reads TGTGCCAGCAGCATCGGCGGGGGACCCTACAATGAGCAGTTCTTC.

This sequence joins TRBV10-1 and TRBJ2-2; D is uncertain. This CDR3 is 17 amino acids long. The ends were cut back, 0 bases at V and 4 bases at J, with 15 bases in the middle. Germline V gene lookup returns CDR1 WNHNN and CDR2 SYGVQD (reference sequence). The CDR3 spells CASSESLVNSPTGELFF. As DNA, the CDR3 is TGCGCCAGCAGTGAGTCCCTCGTTAATAGTCCCACCGGGGAGCTGTTTTTT.

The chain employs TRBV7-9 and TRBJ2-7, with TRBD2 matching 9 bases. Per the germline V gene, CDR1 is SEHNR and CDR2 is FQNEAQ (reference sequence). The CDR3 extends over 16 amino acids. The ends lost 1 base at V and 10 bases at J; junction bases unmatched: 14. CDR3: CASSLVSSGIQEIQYF. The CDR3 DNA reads TGTGCCAGCAGCTTAGTGTCTAGCGGGATCCAAGAGATCCAGTACTTC.